This TCR beta chain was sequenced during a study of CD8 T cells in ankylosing spondylitis (dated by TCRdb to about 2017). Study-wide context: To find TCR variants linked to disease, the study profiled T cell receptor beta repertoires in ankylosing spondylitis patients and healthy donors. Peripheral blood was sampled, and synovial fluid was additionally collected from ankylosing spondylitis patients. In total, the full study cohort was made up of some 110 healthy donors and approximately 27 ankylosing spondylitis patients. Overall study results and their limits: Some of the motif variants had been reported before in the synovial fluid and blood of reactive arthritis patients, a finding that suggests common disease-initiation mechanisms. Significant enrichment of the disease-linked clones was reported in matched synovial fluid samples from ankylosing spondylitis patients. A TCR beta motif made up of several highly homologous amino acid variants appeared to be characteristic of blood from ankylosing spondylitis patients. The disease-linked clones had a CD8+ phenotype and were found at relatively low frequencies in peripheral blood.

This clonotype has at least ten counts. The specificity of this receptor is unknown. Base qualities are not provided; no much larger clone lies one nucleotide away. CDR1 and CDR2 are read off the germline V gene as SGDLS and YYNGEE. The germline V end is reduced by 2 bases and the J end by 0 bases; junction bases left unmatched: 4. The CDR3 starts with the cysteine, ends with the phenylalanine, and has 15 residues. Of the read, only the CDR3 DNA is kept; its 45 bases are in frame from base 1. The sample was run on an Illumina HiSeq 2500. TCR beta libraries were prepared by quantitative 5'-RACE with molecular barcodes. As for the original processing: A new computational method based on a probabilistic model of VDJ rearrangement was used to identify disease-linked TCR variants. The public sequencing data were trimmed at Q25 with fastp and processed into clonotypes with MiXCR by TCRdb, which kept only in-frame beta chains. Each CDR3 protein gets just one entry, which takes the most common genes and DNA from the rows behind it. For this entry, the V and J calls and clone size follow TCRdb and not the study's own pipeline. In this sample the table shows tens of thousands of distinct CDR3 sequences, less than 4% of which occur a single time. The biggest ten clones account for roughly 2.8% of the sample.

This sequence was found in a male donor with ankylosing spondylitis or in good health (not recorded which). The V gene is TRBV9 and the J gene is TRBJ2-5; TRBD1 lines up with 7 middle nucleotides. The sequenced sample consisted of blood, either unsorted or a sorted T cell fraction (not recorded which). CDR3 sequence: CASSVRTGNQETQYF. The DNA sequence is given as TGTGCCAGCAGCGTCAGGACAGGTAACCAAGAGACCCAGTACTTC.